This T cell receptor (beta chain) was recorded in a study of CD8+CD57+ T cells in acquired aplastic anemia. CDR1 and CDR2 (germline): ENHRY, SYGVKD. The CDR3 sequence is 13 residues long. Using genomic DNA as the template, TCR beta VDJ and CDR3 profiling was carried out. Via MiXCR, TCRdb re-called the reads, giving one row per CDR3 protein. The sample gives about half a million distinct CDR3 sequences, around 30% of which show up once; less than 1% is in the top ten. With respect to this clonotype: Sequence at one end of the junction differs from germline and may be a read error.

Patients sequenced had flow cytometry evidence of CD8+CD57+ cell expansion. The J gene is TRBJ2-5, the V gene TRBV10-3; 7 nucleotides align to TRBD2. Sequences were obtained from sorted CD4+, CD8+, or CD8+CD57+ T cells (not recorded which) from PBMCs. The source is a human donor with aplastic anemia. The CDR3 protein is CASSVGLKETQYF. The CDR3, as DNA: TGTGCCAGCAGTGTGGGACTAAAAGAGACCCAGTACTTC.